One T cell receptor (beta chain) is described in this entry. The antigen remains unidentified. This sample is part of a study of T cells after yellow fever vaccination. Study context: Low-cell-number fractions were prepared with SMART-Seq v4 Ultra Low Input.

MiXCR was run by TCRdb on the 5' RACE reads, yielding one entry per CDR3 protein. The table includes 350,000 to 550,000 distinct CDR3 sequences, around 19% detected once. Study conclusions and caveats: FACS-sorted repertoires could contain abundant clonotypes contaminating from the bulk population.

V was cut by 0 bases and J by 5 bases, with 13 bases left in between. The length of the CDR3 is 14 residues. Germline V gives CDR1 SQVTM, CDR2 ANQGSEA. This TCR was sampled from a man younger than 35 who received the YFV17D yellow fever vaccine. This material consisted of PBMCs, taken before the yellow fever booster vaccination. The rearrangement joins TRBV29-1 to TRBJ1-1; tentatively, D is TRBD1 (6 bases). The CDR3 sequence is CSVEDWGGRTEAFF. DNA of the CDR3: TGCAGCGTTGAAGACTGGGGGGGGCGGACTGAAGCTTTCTTT.